The T cell receptor beta chain described here comes from a study of T cells in Graves' hyperthyroidism and ophthalmopathy (dated by TCRdb to the late 2010s). Some background on the complete study: Peripheral blood was sampled at the time of initial diagnosis, prior to any treatment. TCR V-J signatures able to tell the groups apart were searched for in a discovery cohort of around 95 patients, of whom over 40 had Graves' ophthalmopathy and 55 to 60 had stable Graves' hyperthyroidism. Prospective prediction of ophthalmopathy was tested in an independent validation cohort consisting of roughly 20 hyperthyroidism patients and 15 or so patients who later progressed to ophthalmopathy. For training and testing, the roughly 93 patients in the discovery cohort were randomly divided in a 7:3 ratio. The study also compared thyroid tissue and blood T-cell repertoires from several Graves' hyperthyroidism patients. Following sampling, methimazole starting at 30 mg daily was given to hyperthyroidism patients, and high-dose intravenous methylprednisolone was given to ophthalmopathy patients. According to the paper, TCR Vbeta CDR3 sequencing was carried out on about 140 peripheral blood samples, which came from more than 40 ophthalmopathy, under 80 hyperthyroidism and roughly 17 progressor patients. Study-level results and caveats: In cross-validation, a model built on a 13 V-J signature told ophthalmopathy apart from stable hyperthyroidism with approximately 90% sensitivity and 81% to 82% specificity, and in testing the same model reached 80%/75%. In validation, progression to ophthalmopathy was predicted by the model with roughly 69% sensitivity and around 75% specificity, a median of 6.5 months before onset. Sample size was not statistically predetermined, and blinding of investigators to group allocation was not performed. Most expanded thyroid clonotypes (frequency above 0.001) were also found in blood, which suggests that blood repertoires may mirror thyroid immune responses.

From the germline V gene, CDR1 is KGHSH and CDR2 is LQKENI. From the cysteine up to the phenylalanine, the CDR3 has a length of 16 residues. The only DNA kept is the CDR3, 48 bases in frame from the first base. Cut back by 3 bases and 0 bases, the V and J ends lie 12 bases apart. To note about this clonotype: Its antigen remains unidentified. Base quality data are lacking; no much larger clone is found one base away.

A patient counted as having stable Graves' hyperthyroidism if no progression to ophthalmopathy occurred over 18 months of follow-up. Hyperthyroidism patients were newly diagnosed, with disease duration under 2 months, and aged 18 to 65 years. Exclusion was applied to patients with uncontrolled infections, other autoimmune diseases, pregnancy or lactation. Clinical symptoms, serum thyroxine and TRAb, thyroid ultrasound, and orbital computed tomography formed the basis for the diagnoses. PBMCs were isolated from 8 to 10 ml of fresh peripheral blood by Ficoll-Paque density gradient centrifugation. Trizol reagent was used to extract total RNA, and RNA quality was then checked on an Agilent 2100 Bioanalyzer. TCR beta CDR3 regions were amplified from RNA transcripts. For the first round of RT-PCR on the TCR CDR3, the HTBI primer set was used together with the Qiagen OneStep RT-PCR kit. Libraries were constructed in a second round of multiplex PCR, after which size selection and purification were carried out. Paired-end sequencing of the libraries was performed with 100 bp reads on an Illumina HiSeq2000. Per the original workflow: SOAPnuke was used to process the raw data, with reads discarded if the reads contained adapters or uncalled bases, had a mean Phred below 15, or lacked an exact constant-primer or identifier match. COPE v1.2.5 was used to merge high-quality paired reads, and clonotypes were defined as unique nucleotide sequences. Clonotypes were aligned to IMGT TRBV, TRBD and TRBJ reference segments using MiTCR v1.1. Analysis was restricted to V-J combinations with a frequency above 0.0001, which covered 98% to 99.2% of repertoires. A TCS score was defined as the ratio of F50 (clonal expansion) to E x V (chaos), with BLOSUM62-based TCRdist applied between CDR3 peptides within each V-J. Welch's t-statistics and random forest reduced approximately 520 V-J features to around 14, which were used in a naive Bayes classifier (R e1071). Using fastp at Q25 and MiXCR, TCRdb reprocessed the public reads and kept productive beta chains. Each CDR3 protein gets just one entry, which takes the most common genes and DNA from the rows behind it. TCRdb assigned the V and J calls; the authors' analysis was not used. Counted in this sample were hundreds of thousands of distinct CDR3 sequences; roughly 15% of them appeared once. The ten largest clones take up roughly 10% of the sample.

The sequence came from a woman between 18 and 29 years old with Graves' hyperthyroidism. The specimen sequenced was blood. The V gene is TRBV18 and the J gene is TRBJ2-1; possibly the D gene is TRBD2, per 5 matching bases. The DNA sequence is given as TGTGCCAGCTCACCTAAGGACTTGAGCTCCTACAATGAGCAGTTCTTC. Protein translation: CASSPKDLSSYNEQFF.